The 18 T cell receptor beta chains listed next were all sequenced from one sample in a study of T cell clones after liver transplantation. Sequencing was performed with immunoSEQ multiplex PCR; in TCRdb, only in-frame clones are kept and a portion is missing. The table has some 70,000 clones, roughly 80% seen once. The sample was CD4+ T cells from blood, taken before liver transplant. Receptors were obtained from a human donor who received a liver transplant.

Here the CDR3 DNA reads TGTGCCAGCTCAGTCAGGGTTGCGAACACTGAAGCTTTCTTT. Residues: CASSVRVANTEAFF. The V gene is TRBV18, the J gene TRBJ1-1, with D perhaps TRBD1 (5 bases). This CDR3 has 14 residues. CDR1 KGHSH and CDR2 LQKENI come from the germline V gene. Trimming pared 5 bases from V and 1 base from J, leaving 11 bases between.

The chain combines TRBV11-2 with TRBJ2-3, with 10 bases lining up with TRBD1. Per the germline V gene, CDR1 is SGHAT and CDR2 is FQNNGV. The V segment lost 3 bases and the J segment 4 bases; nucleotides outside the gene matches: 4. This CDR3 is built from 15 residues. CDR3 amino acids: CASSFWGQGPDTQYF. CDR3 nucleotide sequence: TGTGCCAGCAGCTTTTGGGGACAGGGGCCAGATACGCAGTATTTT. The entire variable domain, with the rest obtained from reference TRBV11-2 and TRBJ2-3, is as follows: EAGVAQSPRYKIIEKRQSVAFWCNPISGHATLYWYQQILGQGPKLLIQFQNNGVVDDSQLPKDRFSAERLKGVDSTLKIQPAKLEDSAVYLCASSFWGQGPDTQYFGPGTRLTVL.

The chain employs TRBV5-1 and TRBJ2-7; 9 bases map to TRBD2. CDR3 length equals 15 residues. CDR1 is SGHRS and CDR2 is YFSETQ in the germline V gene. The ends lost 0 bases at V and 2 bases at J; junction bases unmatched: 3. This chain's CDR3 is CASSLEVAGAYEQYF. CDR3 DNA sequence: TGCGCCAGCAGCTTGGAGGTAGCGGGAGCCTACGAGCAGTACTTC.

The chain is built from TRBV20-1 and TRBJ2-7; unclear D gene. With 3 bases removed from V and 12 bases from J, the gap between germline ends came to 12 bases. The CDR3 sequence is 10 residues long. The V gene's germline CDR1 is DFQATT and CDR2 SNEGSKA (reference sequence). The CDR3 sequence: CSARQPGGYF. The CDR3 region has the DNA TGCAGTGCTAGGCAGCCGGGCGGGTACTTC.

The J gene is TRBJ2-2, the V gene TRBV5-1; D gene ambiguous. V was cut by 7 bases and J by 4 bases, with 17 bases left in between. Germline lookup yields CDR1 SGHRS and CDR2 YFSETQ. The CDR3 sequence is 15 residues long. The CDR3 coding sequence is TGCGCCAGCTCCCCAAGGATGGGTAGCACCGGGGAGCTGTTTTTT. Translating it yields CASSPRMGSTGELFF. Full variable domain (rest looked up from reference TRBV5-1 and TRBJ2-2): KAGVTQTPRYLIKTRGQQVTLSCSPISGHRSVSWYQQTPGQGLQFLFEYFSETQRNKGNFPGRFSGRQFSNSRSEMNVSTLELGDSALYLCASSPRMGSTGELFFGEGSRLTVL.

The chain joins TRBV5-5 to TRBJ2-5; the match to TRBD2 covers 7 bases. CDR1 is SGHKS and CDR2 is YYEKEE in the germline V gene (reference sequence). With 9 bases clipped from V and 1 base from J, the junction kept 15 bases outside the gene matches. The CDR3 spans 16 residues. The CDR3 sequence is CATGKQAGLGQETQYF. CDR3 DNA sequence: TGTGCCACGGGGAAACAAGCGGGATTGGGCCAAGAGACCCAGTACTTC.

This clone was picked up many times. V usage is TRBV5-1 and J usage is TRBJ1-1; TRBD1 matches at 7 bases. V lost 4 bases, J lost 8 bases, and 11 bases stayed unmatched. The CDR3 extends over 14 amino acids. Germline CDR1 is SGHRS and CDR2 is YFSETQ. In nucleotides, the CDR3 is TGCGCCAGCAGCCCCAGCAAGGGGGCAGTAGAAGCTTTCTTT. It translates to CASSPSKGAVEAFF.

The chain employs TRBV6-1 and TRBJ2-3, with a tentative D call TRBD1 (5 bases). This CDR3 is built from 13 residues. V lost 10 bases, J lost 4 bases, and 15 bases lay in between. Germline CDR1 and CDR2: MNHNS and SASEGT. The CDR3 bases are TGTGCCACCCTAACCCCAGGGTCAGATACGCAGTATTTT. Protein sequence: CATLTPGSDTQYF.

In this sample, this clone is medium-sized (0.01 to 0.1%). The V gene is TRBV4-2, the J gene TRBJ1-1; the D gene is possibly TRBD1 (6 bases). This CDR3 region has 14 residues. Trimming left V 0 bases short and J 6 bases short, with 11 bases between. Germline V gene lookup returns CDR1 LGHNA and CDR2 YNFKEQ. The CDR3 loop is CASSQEARGPEAFF. The CDR3 DNA reads TGTGCCAGCAGCCAAGAAGCCAGGGGACCTGAAGCTTTCTTT.

This rearrangement joins TRBV19 to TRBJ1-2; TRBD1 aligns across 7 bases. The CDR3 totals 13 residues. Germline V gene lookup returns CDR1 LNHDA and CDR2 SQIVND (reference sequence). Unmatched junction bases numbered 7, after V lost 9 bases and J lost 3 bases. The CDR3 DNA sequence: TGTGCCAGCCGGGACAGCTCCGACTATGGCTACACCTTC. As protein: CASRDSSDYGYTF.

This clone was recorded only once. The rearrangement joins TRBV14 to TRBJ2-7; perhaps TRBD2 as D (5 bases). The V gene's germline CDR1 is SGHDN and CDR2 FVKESK. The germline V and J ends were trimmed by 0 bases and 3 bases, with 18 bases remaining between them. The CDR3 loop spans 17 amino acids. The CDR3 sequence is CASSQDLGAGIGYEQYF. The CDR3 DNA sequence: TGTGCCAGCAGCCAAGATTTGGGCGCCGGGATAGGCTACGAGCAGTACTTC.

This rearrangement joins TRBV7-2 to TRBJ1-3; D uncertain. Trimming shortened V by 5 bases and J by 2 bases, and 10 bases separated the two germline ends. The length of the CDR3 is 14 residues. CDR1 SGHTA and CDR2 FQGNSA come from the germline V gene. The CDR3: CASSDDSPGNTIYF. The CDR3 region has the DNA TGTGCCAGCAGCGACGACTCCCCTGGAAACACCATATATTTT.

The chain's CDR3 is CASSQRAGGTFTDTQYF. CDR3 in DNA: TGCGCCAGCAGCCAACGAGCGGGAGGGACTTTCACAGATACGCAGTATTTT. V usage is TRBV4-3 and J usage is TRBJ2-3; 10 bases are a match to TRBD2. The trim removed 2 bases at V and 2 bases at J, leaving 7 bases unmatched. The germline CDR1 and CDR2 sequences are LGHNA and YSLEER. The CDR3 has 17 residues.

This clone appeared a few times. V is TRBV2 and J is TRBJ1-2, with TRBD1 matching over 7 bases. The V and J ends lost 10 bases and 2 bases, in that order; junction bases with no gene match: 13. Germline-derived CDR1 and CDR2 are SNHLY and FYNNEI. The CDR3 covers 15 residues. CDR3 sequence: CANGSNPQGNYGYTF. The CDR3 nucleotides are TGTGCCAATGGGTCTAACCCACAGGGGAACTATGGCTACACCTTC. The whole variable domain, filled in from reference TRBV2 and TRBJ1-2, reads EPEVTQTPSHQVTQMGQEVILRCVPISNHLYFYWYRQILGQKVEFLVSFYNNEISEKSEIFDDQFSVERPDGSNFTLKIRSTKLEDSAMYFCANGSNPQGNYGYTFGSGTRLTVV.

V gene TRBV18 combines with J gene TRBJ1-1; 8 bases agree with TRBD1. This CDR3 has 14 residues. CDR1 and CDR2 (germline): KGHSH, LQKENI. V was pared by 6 bases and J by 4 bases, with 7 bases of the junction left unmatched. CDR3 region: CASSSGQGGTEAFF. DNA of the CDR3: TGTGCCAGCTCGTCCGGACAGGGAGGCACTGAAGCTTTCTTT.

The chain combines TRBV5-1 with TRBJ2-4; 8 nucleotides agree with TRBD1. CDR1 SGHRS and CDR2 YFSETQ come from the germline V gene. The V gene end was trimmed by 3 bases and the J gene end by 0 bases; junction bases not matched to a gene: 5. This CDR3 spans 16 amino acids. CDR3 bases: TGCGCCAGCAGCTCCTGGACAGGGCTAGCCAAAAACATTCAGTACTTC. Residues: CASSSWTGLAKNIQYF.

The chain uses TRBV11-2 and TRBJ1-1, with unresolved D. The CDR3 extends over 14 amino acids. V lost 5 bases to trimming and J lost 7 bases, with 17 bases between them. Germline values: CDR1 SGHAT, CDR2 FQNNGV. The chain's CDR3 is CASSLRTDYLEAFF. The CDR3 nucleotides are TGTGCCAGCAGCCTTCGGACGGATTATCTTGAAGCTTTCTTT. Variable domain in full (rest from reference TRBV11-2 and TRBJ1-1): EAGVAQSPRYKIIEKRQSVAFWCNPISGHATLYWYQQILGQGPKLLIQFQNNGVVDDSQLPKDRFSAERLKGVDSTLKIQPAKLEDSAVYLCASSLRTDYLEAFFGQGTRLTVV.

This chain connects TRBV9 to TRBJ1-2; the match to TRBD1 covers 9 bases. CDR1 is SGDLS, CDR2 YYNGEE, per germline. The V and J ends lost 2 bases and 8 bases, in that order; junction bases with no gene match: 10. There are 15 residues in the CDR3. The CDR3 nucleotides read TGTGCCAGCAGCGTCGAGTCCGGGACAGGGAGCGGCTACACCTTC. Protein sequence: CASSVESGTGSGYTF. Combining the CDR3 with reference TRBV9 and TRBJ1-2 gives the whole variable domain DSGVTQTPKHLITATGQRVTLRCSPRSGDLSVYWYQQSLDQGLQFLIQYYNGEERAKGNILERFSAQQFPDLHSELNLSSLELGDSALYFCASSVESGTGSGYTFGSGTRLTVV.